These T cell receptor beta chains were read from a single sample in a study of blood T cell repertoires in COVID-19. This table comes from immunoSEQ multiplex PCR, and its TCRdb copy is limited to in-frame clones, with some not included. The table has 120,000 or so clones, 70% to 75% seen once. The sequencing sample was made of peripheral blood. The receptor set was obtained from a man between 60 and 75 years old with acute or convalescent COVID-19. CDR3s include the opening cysteine and the closing phenylalanine or tryptophan. Each record gives: V gene, J gene, clone size, D gene, CDR3 DNA, CDR3 protein. D genes are given only for firm matches. Expanded clones get a size class; other rows say once, few or many, or leave the size out.

TRBV5-1	TRBJ2-3	NA	TRBD2	TGCGCCAGCAGCTTGGCCCCCGGGGGGGGCACAGATACGCAGTATTTT	CASSLAPGGGTDTQYF
TRBV3-1/TRBV3-2	TRBJ1-4	NA	NA	TGTGCCAGCAGCCAAGATCTAAGGAGGGGTGTATCTAATGAAAAACTGTTTTTT	CASSQDLRRGVSNEKLFF
TRBV24-1	TRBJ2-1	NA	TRBD2	TGTGCCACCAGTGACAAACTAGCGGGAGGGCCTTATATGAATGAGCAGTTCTTC	CATSDKLAGGPYMNEQFF
TRBV5-1	TRBJ1-5	NA	NA	TGCGCCAGCAGCTTACAGGGAGATCGGAATCAGCCCCAGCATTTT	CASSLQGDRNQPQHF
TRBV5-1	TRBJ1-1	NA	NA	TGCGCCAGCAGCTTGATCGGGCAGGGAAACACTGAAGCTTTCTTT	CASSLIGQGNTEAFF
TRBV27	TRBJ1-1	NA	TRBD1	TGTGCCAGCAGTAACACAGGGGGCACTGAAGCTTTCTTT	CASSNTGGTEAFF
TRBV7-9	TRBJ1-3	NA	TRBD1	TGTGCCAGCAGCCCCATAGGGACAGCTGGAAACACCATATATTTT	CASSPIGTAGNTIYF
TRBV14	TRBJ1-1	NA	NA	TGTGCCAGCAGCCCGCGTAAGGGGAGTAACAGGGAGGGTACTGAAGCTTTCTTT	CASSPRKGSNREGTEAFF
TRBV25-1	TRBJ1-2	NA	TRBD1	TGTGCCAGCAGTGAACCCGGGACAGTTAACTATGGCTACACCTTC	CASSEPGTVNYGYTF
TRBV7-2	TRBJ1-1	NA	NA	TGTGCCAGCAGCTTGTGGCGGTCGAACACTGAAGCTTTCTTT	CASSLWRSNTEAFF
TRBV7-9	TRBJ1-5	NA	TRBD1	TGTGCCAGCAGCTCCGGACAGGGCCATCGGGACAGCAATCAGCCCCAGCATTTT	CASSSGQGHRDSNQPQHF
TRBV11-2	TRBJ2-1	NA	NA	TGTGCCAGCAGCTTAGACGGTGCCGGGGATGAGCAGTTCTTC	CASSLDGAGDEQFF
TRBV19	TRBJ2-1	few	NA	TGTGCCAGTAGTAGAGGCCTTCGGCGCCTAGACAATGAGCAGTTCTTC	CASSRGLRRLDNEQFF
TRBV5-1	TRBJ2-5	NA	NA	TGCGCCAGCAGCTTGTCCGGGGGGCTAGTTCAAGAGACCCAGTACTTC	CASSLSGGLVQETQYF